This T cell receptor (beta chain) is drawn from a study of CD8 T cells in ankylosing spondylitis. A quantitative 5'-RACE method, one with molecular barcodes, was used to make TCR beta libraries. TCRdb independently ran MiXCR on the 5' RACE reads; one entry per CDR3 protein. This sample has 150,000 to 200,000 distinct CDR3 sequences, with around a sixth found just once. This CDR3 comprises 16 residues. Germline-derived CDR1 and CDR2 are SGHVS and FNYEAQ. V was trimmed by 1 base and J by 0 bases, leaving 9 bases between them. The TCR was taken from a male donor aged 10 to 35 with ankylosing spondylitis or in good health (not recorded which). This chain links TRBV7-6 with TRBJ2-2; unclear D gene. Sequenced sample: blood, either unsorted or a sorted T cell fraction (not recorded which). CDR3 sequence (DNA): TGTGCCAGCAGCTTAGAGGCGCACACGAACACCGGGGAGCTGTTTTTT. This translates into CASSLEAHTNTGELFF.